The sequence of this T cell receptor (beta chain) was determined in a study of blood T cell repertoires in COVID-19. The sample holds a few counts of this clone. Authors' methods: Amplifying reference gene primers gave estimates of nucleated cell counts. Repertoires were generated with immunoSEQ multiplex PCR, while TCRdb's copy carries only in-frame clones and drops some. The V and J calls and the clone size are those of that table, but D and trimming were determined from the DNA. The profile shows about 26,000 clones, 90% of them singletons. The receptor was derived from a man between 65 and 85 years old with acute or convalescent COVID-19. Source material: peripheral blood.

The CDR3: CASSQDQDSSFYNEQFF. The CDR3 DNA is TGCGCCAGCAGCCAAGATCAAGACAGTTCCTTCTACAATGAGCAGTTCTTC. The rearrangement joins TRBV4-3 to TRBJ2-1, with D perhaps TRBD1 (5 bases). Trimming took 0 bases from V and 3 from J, leaving 15 bases between them. The CDR3 is 17 residues long. The germline V gene has CDR1 LGHNA and CDR2 YSLEER.